The rows below give T cell receptor beta chains drawn from one sample of a study of blood T cell repertoires in COVID-19. Using immunoSEQ multiplex PCR, the repertoire was profiled, and TCRdb retains in-frame clones only, with some absent. There are 84,000 or so clones in the sample; about 77% occur only once, and 6.3% lies in the top ten. The material sequenced was peripheral blood. These TCRs come from a man in his sixties or seventies with COVID-19, enrolled during active disease. The CDR3 runs from the conserved cysteine through the conserved F or W. D genes are given only for firm matches.

j_call,d_call,v_call,cdr3_aa
TRBJ2-1,-,TRBV19,CASSGWAGNEQFF
TRBJ2-1,-,TRBV6-5,CASRTIGAYNEQFF
TRBJ1-3,-,TRBV19,CASSWNPAGSGNTIYF
TRBJ2-2,TRBD2,TRBV5-8,CASSLGASGSRPGELFF
TRBJ1-5,TRBD1,TRBV19,CATSRQGEVDQPQHF
TRBJ2-3,TRBD2,TRBV19,CASSSRTSGSTDTQYF
TRBJ1-4,-,TRBV11-3,CASSLNRDVSEKLFF
TRBJ1-1,-,TRBV6-5,CASKTGNTEAFF
TRBJ2-5,TRBD2,TRBV6-2/TRBV6-3,CASSYDSGGSETQYF
TRBJ2-7,TRBD1,TRBV5-1,CASSLWTGVSYEQYF
TRBJ2-4,TRBD1,TRBV2,CASSEALGQRIAKNIQYF
TRBJ1-5,-,TRBV2,CASSEGGLGRGNQPQHF
TRBJ2-7,-,TRBV4-2,CASSLLKGGVSSYEQYF
TRBJ1-6,TRBD1,TRBV6-1,CASSAQGGGSYNSPLHF
TRBJ2-1,TRBD2,TRBV4-3,CASSQELAGAGGNEQFF
TRBJ2-7,-,TRBV15,CATSRGGYTSYEQYF
TRBJ1-5,-,TRBV6-5,CRTGGGRYSNQPQHF
TRBJ1-5,TRBD1,TRBV10-3,CAISDEQGGSNQPQHF